This T cell receptor beta chain came from a study of beta chain features in type 1 diabetes. Overall study results and limits: There was a moderate but significant shortening of TCRB CDR3s in all four CD4+ subsets of Type 1 diabetes patients.

The isolated RNA, all of it, was reverse transcribed, so expressed TCRB transcripts were what got sequenced. Data came from immunoSEQ multiplex PCR; TCRdb stores just in-frame clones and leaves some out. The data hold approximately 46,000 clones, with approximately 43% observed a single time. The CDR3 has 19 residues. V shed 2 bases and J 0 bases; nucleotides not matched to a gene: 11. Germline-derived CDR1 and CDR2 are MDHEN and SYDVKM. Note on this clone: The target antigen is unknown.

Sequencing was done on a sample of stem cell memory CD4+ T cells from blood. The chain joins TRBV28 to TRBJ2-1; 9 bases line up with TRBD1. The sequence derives from a man between 25 and 39 years old with type 1 diabetes. CDR3 sequence (DNA): TGTGCCAGCAGTTTAGGGACAGGGCGCCTACGGGGCTCCTACAATGAGCAGTTCTTC. Its protein product is CASSLGTGRLRGSYNEQFF.